This T cell receptor (beta chain) was captured by sequencing in a study of blood T cell repertoires in COVID-19. Study at large: From the United States, Italy and Spain came samples of acute and convalescent COVID-19.

Trimming took 6 bases from V and 0 from J; bases not matched to a gene: 3. CDR3 size: 14 residues. Germline assignment: CDR1 SGHNT and CDR2 YENEEA. Methods used by the authors: Reference gene primers were amplified, and this amplification served to estimate nucleated cell counts. Sequencing was performed with immunoSEQ multiplex PCR; in TCRdb, only in-frame clones are kept and a portion is missing. For V, J and clone size, that table is used; D and trimming come from the DNA. The top ten hold around 1.6% of the sample, which has nearly 300,000 clones, 70% to 85% seen once. Seattle patients were enrolled while actively infected and followed longitudinally.

This receptor was identified in a human donor with COVID-19, enrolled during active disease. The donor label of this sample is uncertain. The sequencing input was peripheral blood. The genes are TRBV11-3 and TRBJ2-3, with 7 bases fitting TRBD2. The chain's CDR3 is CASSGTTSTDTQYF. DNA for the CDR3: TGTGCCAGCAGTGGGACTACTAGCACAGATACGCAGTATTTT.